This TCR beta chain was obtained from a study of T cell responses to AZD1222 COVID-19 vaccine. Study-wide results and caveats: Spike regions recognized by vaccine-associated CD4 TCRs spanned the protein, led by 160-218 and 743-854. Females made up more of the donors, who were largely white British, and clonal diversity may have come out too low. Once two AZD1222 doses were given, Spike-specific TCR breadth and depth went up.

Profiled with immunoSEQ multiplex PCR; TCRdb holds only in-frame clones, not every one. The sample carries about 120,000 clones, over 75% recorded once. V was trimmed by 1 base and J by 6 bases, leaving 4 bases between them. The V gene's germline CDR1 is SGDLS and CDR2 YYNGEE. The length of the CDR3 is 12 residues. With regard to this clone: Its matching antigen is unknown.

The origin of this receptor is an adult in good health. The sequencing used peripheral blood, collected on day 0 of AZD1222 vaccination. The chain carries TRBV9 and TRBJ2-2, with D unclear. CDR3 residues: CASSVLSGELFF. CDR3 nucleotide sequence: TGTGCCAGCAGCGTATTGTCCGGGGAGCTGTTTTTT.